This T cell receptor beta chain is drawn from a study of CD8+ T cells in alopecia areata. Overall study results and limits: Scalp data also include sequences from resident alphabeta T cells of normal skin.

Treatment noted: oral pan-JAK inhibitor, 5-10 mg twice daily. Extraction of RNA preceded its reverse transcription into cDNA, which served as the sequencing template. The repertoire was sequenced with immunoSEQ multiplex PCR; TCRdb's copy has only in-frame clones and lacks some. The sample lists under 350,000 clones, roughly 60% occurring once. There are a few counts of this clone. What it recognizes is unknown. The CDR3 totals 14 residues. V shed 7 bases and J shed 0 bases, with 14 bases lying between them. The germline V gene encodes CDR1 SQVTM and CDR2 ANQGSEA. The origin of this receptor is a human donor with alopecia areata. Sequencing was performed on CD4+ T cells sorted from blood, taken at week 24, from a patient treated with tofacitinib. V gene TRBV29-1 combines with J gene TRBJ2-3; D is perhaps TRBD1 (6 bases). The CDR3 here is CSGKTGPSTDTQYF. The CDR3 DNA reads TGCAGCGGGAAGACAGGCCCGAGCACAGATACGCAGTATTTT.